Following are 32 T cell receptor beta chains from one sample sequenced in a study of cytomegalovirus exposure and HLA in healthy donors. 13 Jbeta primers and 60 Vbeta primers were used for the PCR. The data were produced by immunoSEQ multiplex PCR, yet TCRdb's version contains in-frame clones alone and is incomplete. The top ten clones hold approximately 2.3% of a sample with about 160,000 clones, around 83% of them seen once. The specimen sequenced was PBMCs. The source is a man younger than 35 in good health and CMV-seropositive.

The table lists this clone with a few counts. This chain's CDR3 is CAISEGANEKLFF. The CDR3 region has the DNA TGTGCCATCAGTGAAGGGGCGAATGAAAAACTGTTTTTT. The V and J genes are TRBV10-3 and TRBJ1-4; D is possibly TRBD1 (5 bases). V was shortened by 3 bases and J by 5 bases, with 7 bases between the two germline ends. Germline loops: CDR1 ENHRY, CDR2 SYGVKD. The CDR3 covers 13 residues.

The V gene is TRBV15, the J gene TRBJ2-2; 7 nucleotides match TRBD1. With V trimmed by 0 bases and J by 5 bases, 9 bases remained unmatched. The CDR3 is 17 amino acids. From germline, CDR1 is LNHNV and CDR2 YYDKDF (reference sequence). The DNA of the CDR3 is TGTGCCACCAGCAGAGATCCGAGGGGGCGCGGGACCGGGGAGCTGTTTTTT. It is translated as CATSRDPRGRGTGELFF.

To note about this clone: One end of the junction does not line up with germline, which may come from a read error. This chain links TRBV7-7 with TRBJ2-5; D is undetermined. In germline, CDR1 is SSHAT, CDR2 FNYEAQ (reference sequence). The CDR3 contains 13 residues. Here the CDR3 DNA reads TGTGCTAGCAGCTTTCAACAGCAAGAGACCCAGTACTTC. Translated, it gives CASSFQQQETQYF. Based on the CDR3 plus reference TRBV7-7 and TRBJ2-5, the full variable domain is GAGVSQSPRYKVTKRGQDVTLRCDPISSHATLYWYQQALGQGPEFLTYFNYEAQPDKSGLPSDRFSAERPEGSISTLTIQRTEQRDSAMYRCASSFQQQETQYFGPGTRLLVL.

This clone has more than one count but fewer than ten. The gene calls are TRBV15 and TRBJ1-5; D call uncertain. CDR3 size: 15 residues. The germline gives CDR1 LNHNV, CDR2 YYDKDF (reference sequence). V lost 4 bases to trimming and J lost 2 bases, with 12 bases between them. CDR3 protein: CATSIGFAGNQPQHF. CDR3 nucleotides: TGTGCCACCAGCATAGGATTTGCGGGCAATCAGCCCCAGCATTTT.

The V gene is TRBV7-2, the J gene TRBJ1-2, with 9 bases lining up with TRBD1. The CDR3 runs to 16 residues. Germline loops: CDR1 SGHTA, CDR2 FQGNSA. The V segment lost 0 bases and the J segment 3 bases; nucleotides outside the gene matches: 5. The CDR3 nucleotides are TGTGCCAGCAGCTTAGCGGGACAGGGAATCGACTATGGCTACACCTTC. This sequence encodes CASSLAGQGIDYGYTF.

V gene TRBV5-1 combines with J gene TRBJ2-7; 11 bases align to TRBD2. Trimming cost V 2 bases and J 5 bases; bases outside gene matches: 12. The CDR3 runs 17 residues. Per germline, CDR1 SGHRS and CDR2 YFSETQ. The CDR3 spells CASSFEGVAGGPDEQYF. CDR3 sequence (DNA): TGCGCCAGCAGCTTCGAGGGAGTAGCGGGGGGGCCCGACGAGCAGTACTTC.

This clone was seen just once. The CDR3 sequence: CASRRQTDTQYF. The DNA of the CDR3 is TGTGCCAGCAGAAGACAGACAGATACGCAGTATTTT. V usage is TRBV5-6 and J usage is TRBJ2-3; TRBD1 is a possible D gene (5 bases). The V end was cut by 5 bases, the J end by 3 bases, with 7 bases between. Germline V lookup: CDR1 SGHDT, CDR2 YYEEEE. This CDR3 is built from 12 residues. The variable domain in full, completed from reference TRBV5-6 and TRBJ2-3, reads DAGVTQSPTHLIKTRGQQVTLRCSPKSGHDTVSWYQQALGQGPQFIFQYYEEEERQRGNFPDRFSGHQFPNYSSELNVNALLLGDSALYLCASRRQTDTQYFGPGTRLTVL.

V usage is TRBV14 and J usage is TRBJ1-2, with D perhaps matching TRBD1 (6 bases). V was clipped by 6 bases and J by 4 bases, with 12 bases between them. Per the germline V gene, CDR1 is SGHDN and CDR2 is FVKESK. CDR3 length: 13 residues. CDR3 in amino acids: CASSQQGLYGYTF. The CDR3 nucleotides are TGTGCCAGCAGTCAACAGGGACTCTATGGCTACACCTTC.

This clone showed up just once. The chain links TRBV7-2 to TRBJ2-1; D is perhaps TRBD2 (7 bases). Trimming shortened V by 0 bases and J by 1 base, and 16 bases separated the two germline ends. Germline assignment: CDR1 SGHTA and CDR2 FQGNSA. The CDR3 has 18 amino acids. CDR3 bases: TGTGCCAGCAGCTTAGCGGTTGGCGGGGGCCTTTCCTACAATGAGCAGTTCTTC. This encodes CASSLAVGGGLSYNEQFF.

V usage is TRBV6-6 and J usage is TRBJ2-2; TRBD2 is a possible D gene (6 bases). V lost 6 bases to trimming and J lost 8 bases, with 19 bases between them. Germline V lookup: CDR1 MNHNY, CDR2 SVGAGI (reference sequence). The CDR3 spans 15 residues. CDR3 nucleotides: TGTGCCAGCAGCGAGGGAGGCCGCCTGAGGGGGGAGCTGTTTTTT. It codes for CASSEGGRLRGELFF.

The chain couples TRBV7-9 to TRBJ1-1, with D possibly TRBD1 on 6 matching bases. Between the trimmed V and J ends, which lost 4 bases and 10 bases, there was a span of 10 bases. Germline values: CDR1 SEHNR, CDR2 FQNEAQ (reference sequence). The CDR3 has 11 residues. As DNA, the CDR3 is TGTGCCAGCAGCTCGGAACAGGGAGCTTTCTTT. Amino acid sequence: CASSSEQGAFF. Complete variable domain (other parts from reference TRBV7-9 and TRBJ1-1): DTGVSQNPRHKITKRGQNVTFRCDPISEHNRLYWYRQTLGQGPEFLTYFQNEAQLEKSRLLSDRFSAERPKGSFSTLEIQRTEQGDSAMYLCASSSEQGAFFGQGTRLTVV.

The gene calls are TRBV7-3 and TRBJ1-2; D is possibly TRBD1 (5 bases). The CDR3 spans 15 residues. CDR1 and CDR2 from the germline V gene are SGHTA and FQGTGA. Trimming shortened V by 5 bases and J by 5 bases, and 18 bases separated the two germline ends. CDR3: CASSPSGQGWYGYTF. DNA of the CDR3: TGTGCCAGCAGCCCATCAGGGCAGGGTTGGTATGGCTACACCTTC.

The V and J genes are TRBV30 and TRBJ1-5; maybe TRBD1 (6 bases). CDR1 is GTSNPN, CDR2 SVGIG, per germline (reference sequence). The germline V and J ends were trimmed by 1 base and 12 bases, with 16 bases remaining between them. The CDR3 has 13 residues. The CDR3 is CAWSAVRTGHQHF. For the CDR3, the DNA is TGTGCCTGGAGTGCAGTACGGACGGGACACCAGCATTTT.

V is TRBV7-2 and J is TRBJ2-1; 7 positions agree with TRBD1. The length of the CDR3 is 16 residues. J gave up 14 bases and V 5 bases, and 21 bases lay outside the gene matches. CDR1 and CDR2 from the germline V gene are SGHTA and FQGNSA. The CDR3, as DNA: TGTGCCAGCAGCGCGACAGGGACACCCATCTCAGTGAGCGAGTTCTTC. Translating it yields CASSATGTPISVSEFF.

This clone was seen a single time. The rearrangement links TRBV11-1 to TRBJ1-6; a possible D gene is TRBD1 (6 bases). This CDR3 contains 16 residues. The germline CDR1 and CDR2 sequences are SGHAT and FQDESV (reference sequence). V lost 10 bases, J lost 4 bases, and 20 bases lay in between. Here the CDR3 reads CATSPGTTPYNSPLHF. DNA of the CDR3: TGTGCCACCTCGCCGGGGACAACTCCATATAATTCACCCCTCCACTTT.

The J gene is TRBJ2-1, the V gene TRBV14; 7 nucleotides match TRBD1. CDR3 size: 15 residues. Germline values: CDR1 SGHDN, CDR2 FVKESK. V was pared by 6 bases and J by 3 bases, with 8 bases of the junction left unmatched. The CDR3 here is CASSRRQGIYNEQFF. CDR3 DNA: TGTGCCAGCAGTCGGAGACAGGGAATCTACAATGAGCAGTTCTTC.

Comment on this clone: The final CDR3 position lacks the conserved phenylalanine or tryptophan, pointing to a likely read error. The chain combines TRBV11-3 with TRBJ1-1; D gene unclear. Germline CDR1 is SGHNT and CDR2 is YENEEA. V was trimmed by 7 bases and J by 1 base, leaving 10 bases between them. The CDR3 is 13 residues long. The CDR3 bases are TGTGCCAGCACCCACGACAAGAACACTGAAGCTTTCCTT. Its translation: CASTHDKNTEAFL.

This chain joins TRBV27 and TRBJ1-3; 10 nucleotides agree with TRBD1. The V gene end was trimmed by 5 bases and the J gene end by 4 bases; junction bases not matched to a gene: 2. The CDR3 runs to 14 residues. CDR1 MNHEY and CDR2 SMNVEV come from the germline V gene (reference sequence). As DNA, the CDR3 is TGTGCCAGCAGTGACAGGGGGCCAGGAAACACCATATATTTT. Amino acid sequence: CASSDRGPGNTIYF.

V and J are TRBV7-2 and TRBJ1-2; 7 nucleotides agree with TRBD1. This CDR3 spans 14 amino acids. CDR1 is SGHTA, CDR2 FQGNSA, per germline. V was clipped by 3 bases and J by 4 bases; unmatched bases: 5. The CDR3 sequence: CASSFGGGSYGYTF. Here the CDR3 DNA reads TGTGCCAGCAGCTTTGGAGGGGGCTCCTATGGCTACACCTTC.

This clone has a single count. This chain connects TRBV7-2 to TRBJ1-1, with D possibly matching TRBD1 (5 bases). V was pared by 5 bases and J by 4 bases, with 17 bases between. This CDR3 is 15 amino acids long. In germline, CDR1 is SGHTA, CDR2 FQGNSA. CDR3 loop: CASSGGAHRITEAFF. CDR3 in DNA: TGTGCCAGCAGCGGAGGGGCCCATAGGATCACTGAAGCTTTCTTT.

The chain combines TRBV11-2 with TRBJ1-6; D unresolved. The CDR3 covers 15 residues. V was pared by 5 bases and J by 4 bases, with 12 bases between. Per the germline V gene, CDR1 is SGHAT and CDR2 is FQNNGV. The CDR3 nucleotides read TGTGCCAGCAGCCCCCCCCCGGGGTATAATTCACCCCTCCACTTT. Protein product: CASSPPPGYNSPLHF.

A note on this clone: The junction departs from the called germline gene at one end, perhaps through a read error. The J gene is TRBJ2-1, the V gene TRBV2; TRBD2 matches at 9 bases. CDR3 length equals 16 residues. In germline, CDR1 is SNHLY, CDR2 FYNNEI. The CDR3 is CASSAPPSGVYHEQFF. The CDR3, as DNA: TGTGCCAGCAGTGCTCCCCCTAGCGGGGTCTACCATGAGCAGTTCTTC.

This clone was detected a few times. This chain joins TRBV4-3 and TRBJ1-3; D unclear. Germline lookup yields CDR1 LGHNA and CDR2 YSLEER. The CDR3 covers 16 residues. V lost 0 bases to trimming and J lost 0 bases, with 9 bases between them. The CDR3 sequence is CASSQDRTVSGNTIYF. The CDR3 nucleotides are TGCGCCAGCAGCCAAGATCGAACGGTCTCTGGAAACACCATATATTTT.

The chain joins TRBV27 to TRBJ2-1, with 8 nucleotides matching TRBD2. In germline, CDR1 is MNHEY, CDR2 SMNVEV (reference sequence). The CDR3 length is 14 residues. V lost 6 bases, J lost 7 bases, and 8 bases stayed unmatched. In DNA, the CDR3 is TGTGCCAGCAGCCCCGGGACTAGTGTGAATGAGCAGTTCTTC. This translates into CASSPGTSVNEQFF.

The J gene is TRBJ2-1, the V gene TRBV6-6; weak D call: TRBD2 (6 bases). The V and J ends lost 5 bases and 3 bases respectively, with 8 bases between them. The germline gives CDR1 MNHNY, CDR2 SVGAGI (reference sequence). The CDR3 length is 13 residues. The CDR3 DNA follows: TGTGCCAGCAGTCGCGGGGTCTACAATGAGCAGTTCTTC. It specifies CASSRGVYNEQFF.

This chain uses TRBV10-3 with TRBJ2-2, with TRBD2 as a possible D gene (8 bases). Trimming stripped 6 bases from V and 2 bases from J, with 13 bases between. The CDR3 consists of 15 residues. Germline-derived CDR1 and CDR2 are ENHRY and SYGVKD. The CDR3: CAISGGDRNTGELFF. In DNA, the CDR3 is TGTGCCATCAGCGGGGGGGACAGAAACACCGGGGAGCTGTTTTTT.

The chain couples TRBV4-2 to TRBJ1-1, with TRBD1 as a possible D gene (6 bases). CDR1 and CDR2 (germline): LGHNA, YNFKEQ. V was cut by 4 bases and J by 5 bases, with 14 bases left in between. There are 14 residues in the CDR3. CDR3: CASSRGGGGTEAFF. The CDR3 DNA reads as TGTGCCAGCAGCCGAGGAGGGGGAGGGACTGAAGCTTTCTTT.

The chain joins TRBV30 to TRBJ1-1; 10 bases line up with TRBD1. V lost 4 bases, J lost 3 bases, and 8 bases stayed unmatched. The germline V gene encodes CDR1 GTSNPN and CDR2 SVGIG (reference sequence). The CDR3 loop spans 15 amino acids. CDR3 sequence: CAWKRRGTGDTEAFF. CDR3 bases: TGTGCCTGGAAAAGACGCGGGACAGGGGACACTGAAGCTTTCTTT.

This clone was counted only a few times. The chain employs TRBV11-2 and TRBJ1-4; no reliable D call. In germline, CDR1 is SGHAT, CDR2 FQNNGV. V lost 10 bases and J lost 8, with 23 bases in between. CDR3 length: 15 amino acids. The CDR3 DNA sequence: TGTGCCACCACGAGCGGAGGGCAAACCCAAGAAAAACTGTTTTTT. Translating it yields CATTSGGQTQEKLFF.

This rearrangement joins TRBV4-2 to TRBJ2-5; D remains unclear. This CDR3 comprises 13 residues. Trimming removed 1 base at V and 2 bases at J, with 5 bases between. Germline V lookup: CDR1 LGHNA, CDR2 YNFKEQ. CDR3 loop: CASSQVTQETQYF. CDR3 in DNA: TGTGCCAGCAGCCAAGTAACACAAGAGACCCAGTACTTC.

The chain combines TRBV7-2 with TRBJ2-1; 11 nucleotides line up with TRBD1. Unmatched junction bases numbered 7, after V lost 5 bases and J lost 4 bases. This CDR3 comprises 16 residues. CDR1 is SGHTA and CDR2 is FQGNSA in the germline V gene. CDR3 in amino acids: CASSVGTGGQYNEQFF. DNA of the CDR3: TGTGCCAGCAGCGTCGGGACAGGGGGGCAGTACAATGAGCAGTTCTTC.

This chain joins TRBV7-9 and TRBJ1-4; a weak D match, TRBD1 (6 bases). The CDR3 consists of 14 residues. The V gene's germline CDR1 is SEHNR and CDR2 FQNEAQ (reference sequence). With 5 bases removed from V and 8 bases from J, the gap between germline ends came to 15 bases. CDR3 nucleotides: TGTGCCAGCAGCCTACAGGGAATCGAAGAAAAACTGTTTTTT. Translating it yields CASSLQGIEEKLFF.